This entry lists 23 T cell receptor beta chains sequenced from one sample in a study of Graves' ophthalmopathy and Graves' hyperthyroidism. RNA transcripts served as template for amplifying TCR beta CDR3 sequences. HTBI-primed first-round RT-PCR preceded second-round multiplex PCR. TCRdb re-called the multiplex PCR reads with MiXCR, one entry per CDR3 protein. Here the sample spans approximately 1.2 million distinct CDR3 sequences, about 36% being singletons. Sequenced input: peripheral blood or thyroid tissue (not recorded which). The receptors stem from an adult man with Graves' hyperthyroidism.

This clonotype was seen at least ten times. The chain couples TRBV19 to TRBJ1-1; 8 bases agree with TRBD1. This CDR3 region has 14 residues. Germline V gives CDR1 LNHDA, CDR2 SQIVND (reference sequence). Unmatched junction bases numbered 8, after V lost 6 bases and J lost 5 bases. CDR3 sequence: CASRKTGEGTEAFF. CDR3 in DNA: TGTGCCAGTAGAAAGACAGGGGAGGGGACTGAAGCTTTCTTT.

This clonotype was seen only a few times. The rearrangement uses TRBV27 and TRBJ1-5; D is possibly TRBD1 (6 bases). The germline CDR1 and CDR2 sequences are MNHEY and SMNVEV (reference sequence). The ends were cut back, 2 bases at V and 6 bases at J, with 14 bases in the middle. The CDR3 length is 15 residues. The CDR3 nucleotides are TGTGCCAGCAGTTTAGGGGGGGCGCGAGGTCAGCCCCAGCATTTT. Its protein is CASSLGGARGQPQHF.

The chain is built from TRBV6-5 and TRBJ2-7; D gene uncertain. Germline CDR1 reads MNHEY; CDR2 reads SVGAGI. There are 13 residues in the CDR3. The V end lost 7 bases, the J end lost 2 bases, and 12 bases lay between the germline ends. CDR3: CASTRQATYEQYF. The CDR3 coding sequence is TGTGCCAGCACCCGTCAGGCAACCTACGAGCAGTACTTC.

This clonotype was counted once. The chain links TRBV10-3 to TRBJ2-5; TRBD1 agrees at 10 bases. The CDR3 has 15 residues. V lost 7 bases to trimming and J lost 2 bases; unmatched junction nucleotides: 7. Germline values: CDR1 ENHRY, CDR2 SYGVKD. CDR3 sequence (DNA): TGTGCCATCAAGACAGGGGGCGCGGGGCAAGAGACCCAGTACTTC. This encodes CAIKTGGAGQETQYF.

This clonotype occurred many times. V usage is TRBV2 and J usage is TRBJ1-5; weak D call: TRBD1 (5 bases). V dropped 2 bases and J dropped 4 bases, with 12 bases sitting between them. Germline loops: CDR1 SNHLY, CDR2 FYNNEI. CDR3 length equals 15 residues. For the CDR3, the DNA is TGTGCCAGCAGTGAACTTGGGGGATCGAATCAGCCCCAGCATTTT. Translating gives CASSELGGSNQPQHF.

The gene calls are TRBV6-2 or TRBV6-3 and TRBJ2-2; possibly TRBD1 or TRBD2 for D (5 bases each). This CDR3 region has 16 residues. Germline CDR1 MNHEY, CDR2 SVGEGT. The V and J ends lost 1 base and 3 bases respectively, with 12 bases between them. In DNA, the CDR3 is TGTGCCAGCAGTTACTGGGACGCCGCCGACACCGGGGAGCTGTTTTTT. This gives the protein CASSYWDAADTGELFF.

The chain couples TRBV29-1 to TRBJ2-7; D remains ambiguous. CDR3 length: 14 amino acids. The germline gives CDR1 SQVTM, CDR2 ANQGSEA. The germline V and J ends were trimmed by 6 bases and 0 bases, with 15 bases remaining between them. The CDR3 region is CSVAEKELSYEQYF. Written as DNA, the CDR3 is TGCAGCGTAGCAGAAAAGGAGCTCTCCTACGAGCAGTACTTC.

The V call is TRBV15, the J call TRBJ2-6; no firm D call. This CDR3 has 16 residues. The germline V gene has CDR1 LNHNV and CDR2 YYDKDF (reference sequence). The V gene lost 3 bases and the J gene lost 0 bases, with 9 bases spanning the gap. CDR3 coding DNA: TGTGCCACCAGCAGGATACAGAACTCTGGGGCCAACGTCCTGACTTTC. This gives the protein CATSRIQNSGANVLTF.

In its sample, this clonotype was seen a few times. At one boundary the junction diverges from the germline segment, which might be a read error. This sequence joins TRBV10-3 and TRBJ2-7; D might be TRBD2 (5 bases). Germline-derived CDR1 and CDR2 are ENHRY and SYGVKD. The CDR3 runs to 17 residues. CDR3: CASSDWPFEPGYYEQYF. The DNA of the CDR3 is TGTGCCAGCAGTGACTGGCCCTTTGAGCCGGGGTACTACGAGCAGTACTTC.

This clonotype was counted ten times or more. The chain is built from TRBV7-8 and TRBJ1-5; no definite D call. The V gene lost 5 bases and the J gene lost 8 bases, with 10 bases spanning the gap. The CDR3 is 12 residues long. Germline V gives CDR1 SGHVS, CDR2 FQNEAQ. This CDR3 reads CASSHDLEPQHF. Here the CDR3 DNA reads TGTGCCAGCAGCCACGATCTGGAGCCCCAGCATTTT.

This clonotype was picked up many times. J is TRBJ1-2 and V is TRBV20-1, with D uncertain. The germline CDR1 and CDR2 sequences are DFQATT and SNEGSKA (reference sequence). CDR3 length: 15 residues. V lost 0 bases to trimming and J lost 2 bases, with 13 bases between them. This CDR3 is CSARDLLRSNYGYTF. CDR3 nucleotide sequence: TGCAGTGCTAGAGATCTATTACGCTCGAACTATGGCTACACCTTC.

The CDR3 protein is CSAEPTNYGYTF. The DNA of the CDR3 is TGCAGCGCCGAACCGACCAACTATGGCTACACCTTC. The gene calls are TRBV29-1 and TRBJ1-2, with D hard to call. The V gene lost 7 bases and the J gene lost 2 bases, with 11 bases spanning the gap. Germline lookup yields CDR1 SQVTM and CDR2 ANQGSEA. The CDR3 has 12 amino acids.

This clonotype was observed many times. The DNA of the CDR3 is TGTGCCAGGAGTTCCGCCGGGCACCCAAATTCACCCCTCCACTTT. Residues: CARSSAGHPNSPLHF. The chain carries TRBV2 and TRBJ1-6; D not resolved. Germline CDR1 SNHLY, CDR2 FYNNEI. The CDR3 covers 15 residues. V was trimmed by 9 bases and J by 7 bases, leaving 19 bases between them.

In regard to this clonotype: A far larger clone lies a single base away; this is likely a read error. The conserved phenylalanine or tryptophan normally closing the CDR3 is absent here, so this likely arose from a read error. V gene TRBV7-9 combines with J gene TRBJ2-7, with D tentatively TRBD2 (5 bases). The length of the CDR3 is 14 residues. V lost 0 bases to trimming and J lost 0 bases, with 6 bases between them. Germline CDR1 reads SEHNR; CDR2 reads FQNEAQ (reference sequence). CDR3 amino acids: CASSLAGNSYEQYI. CDR3 in DNA: TGTGCCAGCAGCTTAGCCGGGAACTCCTACGAGCAGTACATC.

Many counts were recorded for this clonotype. J is TRBJ1-1 and V is TRBV5-1; D is unclear. Germline V gene lookup returns CDR1 SGHRS and CDR2 YFSETQ. V was clipped by 5 bases and J by 0 bases, with 8 bases between them. The CDR3 has 13 residues. CDR3 residues: CASSWTMNTEAFF. CDR3 bases: TGCGCCAGCAGTTGGACGATGAACACTGAAGCTTTCTTT.

CDR3 amino acids: CATSRDWWQDTDTQYF. CDR3 sequence (DNA): TGTGCCACCAGCAGAGATTGGTGGCAAGACACAGATACGCAGTATTTT. V is TRBV15 and J is TRBJ2-3; no definite D call. Germline CDR1 is LNHNV and CDR2 is YYDKDF (reference sequence). The V end was cut by 0 bases, the J end by 2 bases, with 12 bases between. The CDR3 runs 16 residues.

Concerning this clonotype: At one of its ends the junction is not consistent with the germline gene, which may arise from a read error. The chain links TRBV5-5 to TRBJ2-7; possibly TRBD1 for D (6 bases). The CDR3 consists of 14 residues. Germline CDR1 is SGHKS and CDR2 is YYEKEE (reference sequence). Written as DNA, the CDR3 is TGCGCCAGCAGCCACGACCGGGACACCTACGAGCAGTACTTC. Its translation: CASSHDRDTYEQYF.

The chain joins TRBV7-9 to TRBJ2-5; D call uncertain. The CDR3 totals 11 residues. The V gene's germline CDR1 is SEHNR and CDR2 FQNEAQ (reference sequence). The V end lost 5 bases, the J end lost 6 bases, and 7 bases lay between the germline ends. The CDR3 sequence: CASSLRQTQYF. CDR3 bases: TGTGCCAGCAGCCTCAGGCAGACCCAGTACTTC.

Many counts were recorded for this clonotype. The chain employs TRBV4-1 and TRBJ1-2; D is possibly TRBD1 (5 bases). CDR1 and CDR2 (germline): MGHRA, YSYEKL. This CDR3 is 16 amino acids long. V was shortened by 0 bases and J by 6 bases, with 17 bases between the two germline ends. The CDR3: CASSQEWGWDRDGYTF. The CDR3 DNA is TGCGCCAGCAGCCAAGAGTGGGGTTGGGACCGGGATGGCTACACCTTC.

This clonotype appeared a few times. This chain joins TRBV20-1 and TRBJ1-2; D is ambiguous. The germline CDR1 and CDR2 sequences are DFQATT and SNEGSKA (reference sequence). This CDR3 has 17 residues. V was shortened by 5 bases and J by 2 bases, with 24 bases between the two germline ends. In DNA form, the CDR3 reads TGCAGTGCTTTTGAGCAGCCACCCTTCCGTCCGAACTATGGCTACACCTTC. Protein: CSAFEQPPFRPNYGYTF.

The chain uses TRBV9 and TRBJ1-5, with 9 bases aligning to TRBD1. The CDR3 is 15 residues long. Per germline, CDR1 SGDLS and CDR2 YYNGEE. Unmatched junction bases numbered 7, after V lost 2 bases and J lost 7 bases. As DNA, the CDR3 is TGTGCCAGCAGCGTTATGACAGGGGGAGGCCAGCCCCAGCATTTT. Its translation: CASSVMTGGGQPQHF.

This clonotype was detected many times. The chain uses TRBV11-2 and TRBJ1-6; no clear D. This CDR3 is built from 14 residues. Germline lookup yields CDR1 SGHAT and CDR2 FQNNGV. Trimming took off 7 bases at V and 0 bases at J, with 7 bases between the two ends. The CDR3 region is CASNRGSYNSPLHF. The DNA of the CDR3 is TGTGCCAGCAACCGAGGCTCCTATAATTCACCCCTCCACTTT.

The chain has TRBV19 and TRBJ2-6; perhaps TRBD2 as D (6 bases). V lost 6 bases, J lost 10 bases, and 16 bases lay in between. The CDR3 is made up of 14 amino acids. Germline V gene lookup returns CDR1 LNHDA and CDR2 SQIVND (reference sequence). CDR3 sequence reads: CASSLPSGRNVLTF. DNA of the CDR3: TGTGCCAGTAGCTTACCATCCGGGAGAAACGTCCTGACTTTC.